Below are 22 T cell receptor gamma chains sequenced from a single sample in a study of γδ T cells in repeated Plasmodium falciparum infection. TCRdb fed the multiplex PCR reads to CATT. The repertoire holds around 24,000 gamma-chain clones, with under 3% as singletons. Gammadelta T cells were flow-sorted from PBMC into Vgamma9/Vdelta2+ and Vdelta2-negative populations for bulk analysis. Sequencing was performed on gamma-delta T cells from blood. These receptors were taken from a pool of human donors (malaria-infected and uninfected, not separated).

As to this clone: The junction departs from the called germline gene at one end, perhaps through a read error. This chain uses TRGV2 with TRGJ1 or TRGJ2. The J gene, left out of TCRdb, was set here by checking the DNA against germline. Germline values: CDR1 EGSNGY, CDR2 YDSYNSKV. The CDR3 is 14 residues long. CDR3 sequence (DNA): TGCAGTGCCACCTGGGACGGATTTTATTATAAGAAACTCTTT. Encoded protein: CSATWDGFYYKKLF.

This clone was seen at least ten times. The likely explanation is a read error, given a far larger clone one base away. The same CDR3 is also encoded by other DNA sequences in this sample. In nucleotides, the CDR3 is TGTGCCACCTGGCAAAAGAGCAGTGATTGGATCAAGACGTTT. Translation: CATWQKSSDWIKTF. This chain connects TRGV4 to TRGJP2. TCRdb is silent on the J gene; assignment here came from matching the DNA to germline. Germline V gives CDR1 EGSTGY, CDR2 YDSYTSSV. V lost 6 bases and J lost 5; bases outside the gene matches: 9. The CDR3 is 14 amino acids.

This clone was picked up a small number of times. The amino acid sequence in TCRdb belongs to a much larger clone and departs from this DNA's translation at residue 15, likely a sequencing read error; the sequence shown is translated from the DNA. The chain links TRGV4 to TRGJ1 or TRGJ2. The CDR3 spans 17 residues. Germline assignment: CDR1 EGSTGY and CDR2 YDSYTSSV. CDR3 nucleotide sequence: TGTGCCACCTGGGATTGTCCCTGGACGAAAGTGTATTATAAGGAACTCTTT. Translation gives CATWDCPWTKVYYKELF.

With regard to this clone: Translating this DNA gives a protein that differs at residues 2 and 3 from the TCRdb one, which belongs to a much larger clone; a read error is likely, and the protein shown is this translation. The CDR3 protein is CTAWDGRKKLF. Written as DNA, the CDR3 is TGTACCGCCTGGGACGGGCGGAAGAAACTCTTT. The genes are TRGV2 and TRGJ1 or TRGJ2. The J gene is not listed in TCRdb, so it was assigned here from a DNA match to germline. This CDR3 has 11 residues. Germline-derived CDR1 and CDR2 are EGSNGY and YDSYNSKV.

The chain is built from TRGV9 and TRGJP1. Here the J gene was assigned by germline matching of the DNA, as TCRdb has none. The V gene's germline CDR1 is GITISATS and CDR2 ISYDGTV (reference sequence). V lost 6 bases, J lost 9 bases, and 10 bases stayed unmatched. The CDR3 has 13 residues. The CDR3 loop is CALWRSCCWFKIF. The CDR3 nucleotides read TGTGCCTTGTGGCGTTCCTGTTGTTGGTTCAAGATATTT.

This clone came up many times. This is likely an artifact of a read error, given a far larger clone one base away. The genes are TRGV9 and TRGJ1 or TRGJ2. The CDR3 length is 12 residues. V dropped 2 bases and J dropped 12; count of bases not matched to a gene: 10. The germline CDR1 and CDR2 sequences are GITISATS and ISYDGTV (reference sequence). CDR3 DNA: TGTGCCTTGTGGGAGGCGAAACTTAGGAAACTCTTT. Translation: CALWEAKLRKLF.

This clone has a handful of counts. This DNA's translation differs at residue 8 from TCRdb's protein, which comes from a much larger clone; a read error is likely, and the protein shown is translated from the DNA. V and J are TRGV9 and TRGJ1 or TRGJ2. V was clipped by 0 bases and J by 0 bases; unmatched bases: 14. This CDR3 contains 18 residues. Germline CDR1 and CDR2: GITISATS and ISYDGTV (reference sequence). Here the CDR3 reads CALWEVPFPHRNYYKKLF. The DNA for the CDR3 is TGTGCCTTGTGGGAGGTGCCCTTCCCTCACCGGAATTATTATAAGAAACTCTTT.

This clone was picked up a small number of times. This chain connects TRGV9 to TRGJP. Matching the DNA to germline supplied the J gene, which TCRdb does not give. Germline CDR1 reads GITISATS; CDR2 reads ISYDGTV (reference sequence). The CDR3 spans 19 residues. The J segment lost 9 bases and the V segment lost 0 bases, leaving 14 bases of the junction unmatched. The CDR3 here is CALWEVIRAEGLGKKIKVF. Here the CDR3 DNA reads TGTGCCTTGTGGGAGGTGATAAGAGCCGAAGGGTTGGGCAAAAAAATCAAGGTATTT.

This clone was picked up many times. TCRdb pairs this DNA with a much larger clone's protein that differs at residue 15, likely a read error; the protein shown was translated from the DNA. No J gene was assigned, while the V gene was called as TRGV9. CDR1 and CDR2 from the germline V gene are GITISATS and ISYDGTV (reference sequence). The CDR3 length is 17 residues. As DNA, the CDR3 is TGTGCCTTGTGGGAGGTCCTCCAAGAGTTGGGCAAAAAAATCGAGGTATTT. Its translation is CALWEVLQELGKKIEVF.

This clone has a handful of counts. A read error is the likely source, as a far larger clone sits one nucleotide away. The identical CDR3 is also encoded by other nucleotide sequences in the sample. Called V gene: TRGV9; the J gene was not called. This CDR3 is 29 amino acids long. Per the germline V gene, CDR1 is GITISATS and CDR2 is ISYDGTV (reference sequence). CDR3 bases: TGTGCCCCCTGCTCCATTATAAGAAACTCCTTGGCAGTGGAACAACACTTGTTGTCACAGGTAAGTATCGGAAGAATACAACATTTC. This codes for CAPCSIIRNSLAVEQHLLSQVSIGRIQHF.

Turning to this clone: The protein TCRdb lists belongs to a much larger clone and differs from this DNA's translation at residue 4, which points to a read error; the protein shown is made from the DNA. The chain is built from TRGV9 and TRGJ1 or TRGJ2. The J gene is not listed in TCRdb, so it was assigned here from a DNA match to germline. The V gene's germline CDR1 is GITISATS and CDR2 ISYDGTV (reference sequence). The CDR3 loop spans 14 amino acids. CDR3: CALGEKTNYYKKLF. DNA for the CDR3: TGTGCCTTGGGGGAGAAAACGAATTATTATAAGAAACTCTTT.

This clone has a count of ten or more. A read error is possible here, since a much larger clone lies one base away. This chain joins TRGV4 and TRGJ1 or TRGJ2. Germline CDR1 is EGSTGY and CDR2 is YDSYTSSV. Trimming removed 6 bases from V and 4 bases from J; junction bases left unmatched: 3. The CDR3 is 11 residues long. The CDR3 loop reads CATWIYYKKLF. CDR3 nucleotide sequence: TGTGCCACCTGGATATATTATAAGAAACTCTTT.

This clone was counted between two and nine times. Translating this DNA gives a protein that differs at residue 5 from the TCRdb one, which belongs to a much larger clone; a read error is likely, and the protein shown is this translation. This chain links TRGV3 with TRGJP2. The J gene is absent in TCRdb and was assigned here via DNA matching to germline. The CDR3 has 15 residues. The V gene's germline CDR1 is VTNTFY and CDR2 YDVSTARD (reference sequence). In DNA, the CDR3 is TGTGCCACCTGGGGCAGGCCGGCAGGTGATTGGATCAAGACGTTT. Its protein is CATWGRPAGDWIKTF.

This clone was counted at least ten times. Distinct nucleotide sequences in the sample also encode this CDR3. No J gene was assigned, while the V gene was called as TRGV2. Germline V gene data show CDR1 as EGSNGY and CDR2 as YDSYNSKV. This CDR3 contains 14 residues. The CDR3 loop is CATWDGRSDWIKTF. The CDR3 DNA reads TGTGCCACTTGGGACGGGCGTAGTGATTGGATTAAGACGTTT.

To note about this clone: The limits of the CDR3 on the DNA are not certain, so only TCRdb's listed CDR3 is given. A V gene of TRGV2 was called, but no J gene was assigned. Germline V gene data show CDR1 as EGSNGY and CDR2 as YDSYNSKV. The CDR3 contains 33 residues when both ends are counted. CDR3 residues: CATWDGRFRNIRNSLAVEQHLLSQVSIGRIQHF.

This clone came up many times. For this DNA, TCRdb reports the protein of a much larger clone, which diverges at residue 10, most likely from a read error; the protein presented here is translated directly from the DNA. The chain combines TRGV2 with TRGJ1 or TRGJ2. This CDR3 is 14 amino acids long. Germline-derived CDR1 and CDR2 are EGSNGY and YDSYNSKV. This CDR3 reads CATWDGMNYDKKLF. The CDR3 DNA reads as TGTGCCACCTGGGACGGGATGAATTATGATAAGAAACTCTTT.

This clone was counted at least ten times. It is unclear where the CDR3 begins or ends on the DNA, so no DNA is shown, and the CDR3 is as TCRdb lists it. Other DNA variants within this sample encode the same CDR3. Called V gene: TRGV5; the J gene was not called. The CDR3 spans 30 residues, counting both ends. Germline V gives CDR1 VINAFY, CDR2 YDVSNSKD. CDR3 residues: CATWDSRVRNSLAVEQHLLSQVSIGRIQHF.

As to this clone: The TCRdb protein comes from a much larger clone and disagrees with this DNA's translation at residue 8, likely due to a read error; the protein given here is derived from the DNA. The chain couples TRGV9 to TRGJP. Trimming cost V 1 base and J 5 bases; bases outside gene matches: 8. In germline, CDR1 is GITISATS, CDR2 ISYDGTV (reference sequence). The CDR3 spans 18 residues. In DNA form, the CDR3 reads TGTGCCTTGTGGGAGGTTCGATGGGAAGAGTTGGGCAAAAAAATCAAGGTATTT. It translates to CALWEVRWEELGKKIKVF.

In its sample, this clone was seen many times. This likely stems from a read error, as it lies one base from a far larger clone. The rearrangement links TRGV4 to TRGJ1 or TRGJ2. The J gene, missing from TCRdb, was assigned here through DNA to germline matching. Trimming took 7 bases from V and 9 from J; bases not matched to a gene: 12. CDR3 size: 12 residues. Germline CDR1 reads EGSTGY; CDR2 reads YDSYTSSV. The chain's CDR3 is CATCAMGCKKLF. DNA of the CDR3: TGTGCCACCTGCGCCATGGGGTGTAAGAAACTCTTT.

This clone was picked up a small number of times. The TCRdb record carries a much larger clone's protein, which differs from this DNA's translation at residue 3; a read error is the likely cause, and the protein listed here is the DNA translation. The chain recombines TRGV4 with TRGJP2. Germline values: CDR1 EGSTGY, CDR2 YDSYTSSV. The CDR3 contains 17 residues. DNA of the CDR3: TGTGCCGCCTGGGATGGGCCTACGTATAGTAGTGATTGGATCAAGACGTTT. It specifies CAAWDGPTYSSDWIKTF.

This chain joins TRGV9 and TRGJP. No J gene was available from TCRdb, and it was assigned here by a germline match of the DNA. This CDR3 comprises 17 residues. CDR1 and CDR2 from the germline V gene are GITISATS and ISYDGTV (reference sequence). V lost 4 bases and J lost 9; bases outside the gene matches: 12. CDR3 coding DNA: TGTGCCTTGTGGGACGATCACACAGGGTTGGGCAAAAAAATCAAGGTATTT. It yields the protein CALWDDHTGLGKKIKVF.

This clone was counted between two and nine times. The mismatch at residue 10 between this DNA's translation and the TCRdb protein of a much larger clone likely reflects a read error; the protein shown is translated from the DNA. The V call is TRGV9, the J call TRGJP. The J gene, absent from TCRdb, was called here by matching the DNA to germline. The CDR3 length is 19 residues. Looked up from germline, CDR1 is GITISATS and CDR2 is ISYDGTV (reference sequence). The CDR3 DNA reads TGTGCCCTGTGGGAGGTGCCCCGGCGCCGAGAGTTGGGCAAAAAAATCAAGGTATTT. Encoded protein: CALWEVPRRRELGKKIKVF.